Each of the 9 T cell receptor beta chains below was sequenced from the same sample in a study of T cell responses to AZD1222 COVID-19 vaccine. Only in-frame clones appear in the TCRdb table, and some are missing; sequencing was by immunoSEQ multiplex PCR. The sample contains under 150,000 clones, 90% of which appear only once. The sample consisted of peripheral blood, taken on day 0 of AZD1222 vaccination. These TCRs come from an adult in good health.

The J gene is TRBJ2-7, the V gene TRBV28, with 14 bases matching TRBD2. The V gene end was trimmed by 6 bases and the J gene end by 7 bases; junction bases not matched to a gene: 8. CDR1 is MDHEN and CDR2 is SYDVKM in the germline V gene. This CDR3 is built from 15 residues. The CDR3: CASSPPGLAGAEQYF. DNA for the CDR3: TGTGCCAGCAGCCCTCCGGGACTAGCGGGAGCAGAGCAGTACTTC. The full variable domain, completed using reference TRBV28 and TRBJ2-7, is DVKVTQSSRYLVKRTGEKVFLECVQDMDHENMFWYRQDPGLGLRLIYFSYDVKMKEKGDIPEGYSVSREKKERFSLILESASTNQTSMYLCASSPPGLAGAEQYFGPGTRLTVT.

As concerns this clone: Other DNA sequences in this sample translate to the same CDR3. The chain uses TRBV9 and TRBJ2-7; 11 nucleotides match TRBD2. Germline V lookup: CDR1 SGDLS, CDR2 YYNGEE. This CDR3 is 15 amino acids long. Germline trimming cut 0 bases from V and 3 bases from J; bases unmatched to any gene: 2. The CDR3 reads CASSVGTSGSYEQYF. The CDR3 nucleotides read TGTGCCAGCAGCGTAGGCACTAGCGGGAGCTACGAGCAGTACTTC.

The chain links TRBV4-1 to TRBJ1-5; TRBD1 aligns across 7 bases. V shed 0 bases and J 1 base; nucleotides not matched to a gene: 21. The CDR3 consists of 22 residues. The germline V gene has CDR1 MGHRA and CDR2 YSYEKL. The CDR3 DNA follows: TGCGCCAGCAGCCAAGAGCCCCCGGGGAGGGGGCCCTTCAGAGAGAGCAATCAGCCCCAGCATTTT. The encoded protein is CASSQEPPGRGPFRESNQPQHF.

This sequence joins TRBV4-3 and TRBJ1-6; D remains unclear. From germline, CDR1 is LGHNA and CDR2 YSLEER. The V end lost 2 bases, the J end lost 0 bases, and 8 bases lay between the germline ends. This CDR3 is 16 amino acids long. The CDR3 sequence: CASSQKSFSYNSPLHF. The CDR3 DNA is TGCGCCAGCAGCCAAAAGTCTTTCTCCTATAATTCACCCCTCCACTTT.

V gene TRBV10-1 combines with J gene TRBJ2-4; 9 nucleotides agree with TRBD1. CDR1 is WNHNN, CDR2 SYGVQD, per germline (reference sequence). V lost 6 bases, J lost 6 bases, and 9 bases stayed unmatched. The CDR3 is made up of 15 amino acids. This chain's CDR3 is CASSRDRDRGNIQYF. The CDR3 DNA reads TGCGCCAGCAGCCGGGACAGGGATCGGGGAAACATTCAGTACTTC.

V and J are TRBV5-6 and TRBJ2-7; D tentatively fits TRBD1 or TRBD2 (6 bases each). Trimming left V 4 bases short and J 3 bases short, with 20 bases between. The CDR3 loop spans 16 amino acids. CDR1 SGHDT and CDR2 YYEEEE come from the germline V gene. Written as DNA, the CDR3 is TGTGCCAGCAGCACCCCTGTCGGGGGCGCACTCTACGAGCAGTACTTC. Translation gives CASSTPVGGALYEQYF.

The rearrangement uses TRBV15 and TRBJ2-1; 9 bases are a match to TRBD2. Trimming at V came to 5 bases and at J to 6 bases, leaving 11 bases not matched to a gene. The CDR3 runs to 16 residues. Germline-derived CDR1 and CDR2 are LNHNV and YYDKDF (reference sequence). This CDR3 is CATSPGGGRVPNEQFF. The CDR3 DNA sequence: TGTGCCACCAGCCCCGGGGGCGGGAGGGTCCCCAATGAGCAGTTCTTC.

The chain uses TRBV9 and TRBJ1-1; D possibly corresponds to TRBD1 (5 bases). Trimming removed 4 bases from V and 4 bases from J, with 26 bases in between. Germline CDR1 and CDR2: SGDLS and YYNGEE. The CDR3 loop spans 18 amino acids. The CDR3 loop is CASSPRGGNPVEGTEAFF. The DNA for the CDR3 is TGTGCCAGCAGCCCCCGTGGGGGGAACCCTGTTGAGGGCACTGAAGCTTTCTTT.

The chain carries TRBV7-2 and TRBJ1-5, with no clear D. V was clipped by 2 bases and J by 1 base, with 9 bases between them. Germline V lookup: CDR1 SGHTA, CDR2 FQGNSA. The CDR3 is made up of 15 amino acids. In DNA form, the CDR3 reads TGTGCCAGCAGCTTATCCCGGGGAAGCAATCAGCCCCAGCATTTT. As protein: CASSLSRGSNQPQHF.